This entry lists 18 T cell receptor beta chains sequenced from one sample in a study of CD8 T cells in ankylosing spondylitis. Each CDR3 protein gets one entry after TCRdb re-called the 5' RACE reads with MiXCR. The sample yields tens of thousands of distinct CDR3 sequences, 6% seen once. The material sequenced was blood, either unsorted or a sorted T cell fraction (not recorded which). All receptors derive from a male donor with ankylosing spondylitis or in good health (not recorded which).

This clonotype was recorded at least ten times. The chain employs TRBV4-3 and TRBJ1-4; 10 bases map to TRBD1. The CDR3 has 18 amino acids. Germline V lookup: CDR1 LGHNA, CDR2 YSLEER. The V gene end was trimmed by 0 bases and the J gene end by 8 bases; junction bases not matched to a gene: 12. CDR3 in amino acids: CASSQDLGDRGQFEKLFF. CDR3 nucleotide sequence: TGCGCCAGCAGCCAAGATCTAGGTGACAGGGGGCAATTCGAAAAACTGTTTTTT.

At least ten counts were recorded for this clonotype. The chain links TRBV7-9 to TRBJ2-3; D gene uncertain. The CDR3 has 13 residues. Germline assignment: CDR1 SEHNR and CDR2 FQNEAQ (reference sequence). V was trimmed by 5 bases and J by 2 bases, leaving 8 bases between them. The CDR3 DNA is TGTGCCAGCAGCCTCTGGGCCACAGATACGCAGTATTTT. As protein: CASSLWATDTQYF.

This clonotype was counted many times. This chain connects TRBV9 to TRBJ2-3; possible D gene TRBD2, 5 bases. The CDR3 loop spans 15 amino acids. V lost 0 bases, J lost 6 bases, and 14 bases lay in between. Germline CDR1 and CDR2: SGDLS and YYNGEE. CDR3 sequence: CASSVGPLGVDTQYF. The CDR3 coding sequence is TGTGCCAGCAGCGTAGGGCCCCTGGGAGTGGATACGCAGTATTTT.

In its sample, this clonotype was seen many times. The CDR3 sequence: CASSELNGPLGSGELFF. The CDR3 bases are TGTGCCAGCAGTGAGCTCAACGGGCCCCTTGGGTCCGGGGAGCTGTTTTTT. The chain couples TRBV25-1 to TRBJ2-2; no definite D call. The V and J ends lost 3 bases and 6 bases respectively, with 20 bases between them. Germline CDR1 and CDR2: MGHDK and SYGVNS. The CDR3 totals 17 residues.

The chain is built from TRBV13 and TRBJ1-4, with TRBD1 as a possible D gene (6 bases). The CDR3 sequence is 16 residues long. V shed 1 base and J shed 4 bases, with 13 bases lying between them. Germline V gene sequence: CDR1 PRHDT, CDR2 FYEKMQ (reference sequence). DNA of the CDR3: TGTGCCAGCAGCTTAGCGAGGCAGGGGATTAATGAAAAACTGTTTTTT. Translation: CASSLARQGINEKLFF. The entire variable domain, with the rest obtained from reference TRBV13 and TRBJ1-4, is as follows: AAGVIQSPRHLIKEKRETATLKCYPIPRHDTVYWYQQGPGQDPQFLISFYEKMQSDKGSIPDRFSAQQFSDYHSELNMSSLELGDSALYFCASSLARQGINEKLFFGSGTQLSVL.

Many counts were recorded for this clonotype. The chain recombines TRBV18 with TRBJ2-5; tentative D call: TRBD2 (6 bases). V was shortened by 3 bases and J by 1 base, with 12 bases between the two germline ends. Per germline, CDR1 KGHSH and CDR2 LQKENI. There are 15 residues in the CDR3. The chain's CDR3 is CASSPLRDFQETQYF. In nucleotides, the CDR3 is TGTGCCAGCTCACCGCTTCGGGACTTCCAAGAGACCCAGTACTTC.

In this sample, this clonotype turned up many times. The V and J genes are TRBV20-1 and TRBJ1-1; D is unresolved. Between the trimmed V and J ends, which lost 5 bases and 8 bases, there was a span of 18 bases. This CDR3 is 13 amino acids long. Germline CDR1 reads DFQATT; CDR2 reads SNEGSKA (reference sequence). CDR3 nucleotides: TGCAGTGCTGTAACCGGGCCCCTACTAGAAGCTTTCTTT. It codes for CSAVTGPLLEAFF.

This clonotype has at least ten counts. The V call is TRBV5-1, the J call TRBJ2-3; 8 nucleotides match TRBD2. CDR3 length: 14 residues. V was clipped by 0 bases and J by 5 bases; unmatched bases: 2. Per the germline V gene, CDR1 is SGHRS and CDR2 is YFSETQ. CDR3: CASSLGLAGDTQYF. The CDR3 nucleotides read TGCGCCAGCAGCTTGGGGCTAGCGGGAGATACGCAGTATTTT.

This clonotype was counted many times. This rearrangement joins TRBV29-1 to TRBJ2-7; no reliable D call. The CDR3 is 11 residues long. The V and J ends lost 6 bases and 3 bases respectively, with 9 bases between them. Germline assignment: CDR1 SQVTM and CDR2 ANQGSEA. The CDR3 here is CSVALYYEQYF. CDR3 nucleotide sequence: TGCAGCGTCGCCCTCTACTACGAGCAGTACTTC.

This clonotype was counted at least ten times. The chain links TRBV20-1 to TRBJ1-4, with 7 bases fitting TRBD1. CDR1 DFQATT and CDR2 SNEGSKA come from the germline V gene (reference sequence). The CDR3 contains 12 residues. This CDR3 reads CIMAGQNEKLFF. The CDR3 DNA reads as TGCATTATGGCGGGACAGAATGAAAAACTGTTTTTT.

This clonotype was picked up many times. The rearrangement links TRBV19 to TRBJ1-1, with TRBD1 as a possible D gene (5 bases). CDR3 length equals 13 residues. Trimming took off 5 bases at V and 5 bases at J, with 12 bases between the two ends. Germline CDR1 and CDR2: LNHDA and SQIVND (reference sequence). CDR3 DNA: TGTGCCAGTAGTGGGCCCGGGGGTACTGAAGCTTTCTTT. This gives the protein CASSGPGGTEAFF. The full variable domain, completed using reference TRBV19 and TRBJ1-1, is DGGITQSPKYLFRKEGQNVTLSCEQNLNHDAMYWYRQDPGQGLRLIYYSQIVNDFQKGDIAEGYSVSREKKESFPLTVTSAQKNPTAFYLCASSGPGGTEAFFGQGTRLTVV.

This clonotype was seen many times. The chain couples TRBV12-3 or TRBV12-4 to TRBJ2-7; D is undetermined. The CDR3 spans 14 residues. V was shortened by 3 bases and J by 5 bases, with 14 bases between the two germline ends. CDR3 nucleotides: TGTGCCAGCAGTTTCTTCGTAAGTTCGAACGAGCAGTACTTC. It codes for CASSFFVSSNEQYF.

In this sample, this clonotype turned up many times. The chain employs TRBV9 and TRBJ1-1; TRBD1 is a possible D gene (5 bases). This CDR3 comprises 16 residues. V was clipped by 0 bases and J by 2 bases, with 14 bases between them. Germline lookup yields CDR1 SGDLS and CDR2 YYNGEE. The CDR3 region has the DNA TGTGCCAGCAGCGTAGAGCCCGGGACGGCTAACACTGAAGCTTTCTTT. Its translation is CASSVEPGTANTEAFF.

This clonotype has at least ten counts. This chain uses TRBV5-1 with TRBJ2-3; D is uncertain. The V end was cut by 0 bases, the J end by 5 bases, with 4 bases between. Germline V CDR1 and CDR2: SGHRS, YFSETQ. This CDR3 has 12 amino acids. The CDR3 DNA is TGCGCCAGCAGCTTGGTCGGAGATACGCAGTATTTT. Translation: CASSLVGDTQYF.

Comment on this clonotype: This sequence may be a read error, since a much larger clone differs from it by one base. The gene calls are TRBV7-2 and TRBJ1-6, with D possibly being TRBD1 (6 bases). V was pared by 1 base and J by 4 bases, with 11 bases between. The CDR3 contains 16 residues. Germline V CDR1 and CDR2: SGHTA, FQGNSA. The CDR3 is CTSSLVGGGYNSPLHF. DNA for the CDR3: TGTACCAGCAGCTTAGTGGGGGGCGGGTATAATTCACCCCTCCACTTT.

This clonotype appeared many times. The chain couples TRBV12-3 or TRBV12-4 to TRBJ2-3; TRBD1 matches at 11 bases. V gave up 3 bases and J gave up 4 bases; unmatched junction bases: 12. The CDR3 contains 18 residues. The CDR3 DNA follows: TGTGCCAGCAGTTTCTCCGGGACAGGGGGTTGGTCGGCAGATACGCAGTATTTT. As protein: CASSFSGTGGWSADTQYF.

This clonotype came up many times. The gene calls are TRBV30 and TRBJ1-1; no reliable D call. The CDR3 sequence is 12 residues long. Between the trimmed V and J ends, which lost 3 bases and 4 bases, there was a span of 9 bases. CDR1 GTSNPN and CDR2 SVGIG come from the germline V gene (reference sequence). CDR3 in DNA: TGTGCCTGGAGACCTCCGGGCACTGAAGCTTTCTTT. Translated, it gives CAWRPPGTEAFF.

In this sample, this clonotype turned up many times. Here the CDR3 reads CSVEAPIAGGEKLFF. The DNA of the CDR3 is TGCAGCGTTGAAGCCCCCATAGCTGGCGGAGAAAAACTGTTTTTT. The chain employs TRBV29-1 and TRBJ1-4; no clear D. The CDR3 runs to 15 residues. Germline lookup yields CDR1 SQVTM and CDR2 ANQGSEA. V was shortened by 1 base and J by 8 bases, with 17 bases between the two germline ends.